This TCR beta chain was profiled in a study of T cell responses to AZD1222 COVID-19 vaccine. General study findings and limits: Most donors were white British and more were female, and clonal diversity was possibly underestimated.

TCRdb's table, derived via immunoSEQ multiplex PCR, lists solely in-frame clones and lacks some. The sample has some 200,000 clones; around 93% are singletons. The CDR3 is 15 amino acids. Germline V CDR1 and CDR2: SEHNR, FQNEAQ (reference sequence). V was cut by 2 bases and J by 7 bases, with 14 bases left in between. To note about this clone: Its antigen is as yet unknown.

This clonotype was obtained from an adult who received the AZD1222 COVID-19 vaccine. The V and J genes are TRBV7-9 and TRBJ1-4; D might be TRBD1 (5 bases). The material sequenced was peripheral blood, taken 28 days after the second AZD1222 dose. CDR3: CASSLNDRGGEKLFF. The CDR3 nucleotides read TGTGCCAGCAGCTTAAACGATAGGGGAGGTGAAAAACTGTTTTTT.